The T cell receptor (beta chain) under discussion was sequenced for a study of vaccination effects on CD4 cells after COVID-19. For the study at large: Each participant received a vaccine that was either BNT162b2 or mRNA-1273, given as two doses. Findings and caveats of the study: The study found that only 1 of 255 vaccine-induced clones from healthy vaccinees cross-reacted with common cold coronaviruses.

Only in-frame clones appear in the TCRdb table, and some are missing; sequencing was by immunoSEQ multiplex PCR. The table includes some 70,000 clones, about four fifths detected once. As for this clone: Its antigen is not identified.

Germline V gene lookup returns CDR1 KGHSH and CDR2 LQKENI. The CDR3 has 16 residues. With 4 bases clipped from V and 3 bases from J, the junction kept 9 bases outside the gene matches. With the ViraFEST assay, the study expanded antigen-specific CD4+ T cells using viral peptide pools, then sequenced them. At the end of about 10 days of culture, CD4+ T cells were isolated. Among the vaccine recipients, none had a prior SARS-CoV-2 infection, and nucleocapsid antibodies were negative. On days 3 and 7, fresh IL-2 medium replaced half the medium. This receptor was taken from a human donor who received a COVID-19 vaccine. The sample here was CD4+ T cells from PBMCs cultured with SARS-CoV-2 spike peptides, taken before COVID-19 vaccination. The genes are TRBV18 and TRBJ2-1; 7 positions match TRBD1. CDR3 in DNA: TGTGCCAGCTCACAAATTGCCGGGACAGACTACAATGAGCAGTTCTTC. Amino acid sequence: CASSQIAGTDYNEQFF.